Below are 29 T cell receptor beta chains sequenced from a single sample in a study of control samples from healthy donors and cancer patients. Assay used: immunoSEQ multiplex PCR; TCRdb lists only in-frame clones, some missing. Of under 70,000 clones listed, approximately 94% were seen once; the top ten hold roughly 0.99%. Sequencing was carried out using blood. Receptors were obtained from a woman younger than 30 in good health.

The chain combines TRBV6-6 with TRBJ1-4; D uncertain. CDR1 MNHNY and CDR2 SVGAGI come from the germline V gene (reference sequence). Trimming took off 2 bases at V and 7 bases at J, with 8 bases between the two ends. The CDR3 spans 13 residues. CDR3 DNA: TGTGCCAGCAGTTACCATATCGCTGAAAAACTGTTTTTT. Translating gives CASSYHIAEKLFF.

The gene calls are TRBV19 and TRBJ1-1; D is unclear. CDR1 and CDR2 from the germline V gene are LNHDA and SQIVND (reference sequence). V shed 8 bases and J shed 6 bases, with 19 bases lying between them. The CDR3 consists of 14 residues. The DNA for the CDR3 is TGTGCCAGTCGTGCCCGGGTATACAATGCTGAAGCTTTCTTT. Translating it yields CASRARVYNAEAFF.

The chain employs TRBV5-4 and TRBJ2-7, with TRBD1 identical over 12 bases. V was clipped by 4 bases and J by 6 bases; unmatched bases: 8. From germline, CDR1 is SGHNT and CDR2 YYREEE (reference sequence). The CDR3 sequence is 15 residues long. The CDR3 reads CASSVAGTGGVEQYF. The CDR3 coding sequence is TGTGCCAGCAGCGTCGCCGGGACAGGGGGCGTCGAGCAGTACTTC.

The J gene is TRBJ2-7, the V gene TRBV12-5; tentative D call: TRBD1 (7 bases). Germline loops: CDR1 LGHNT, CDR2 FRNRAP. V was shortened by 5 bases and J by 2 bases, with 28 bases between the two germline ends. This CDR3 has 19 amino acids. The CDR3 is CASGLRLAGQPNAAYEQYF. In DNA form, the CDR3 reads TGTGCTAGTGGTCTCAGACTGGCGGGACAGCCAAATGCGGCCTACGAGCAGTACTTC.

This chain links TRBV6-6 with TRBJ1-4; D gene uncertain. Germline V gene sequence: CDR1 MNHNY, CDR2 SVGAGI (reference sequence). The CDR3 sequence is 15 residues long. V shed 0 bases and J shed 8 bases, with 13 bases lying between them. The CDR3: CASSYSPAQGEKLFF. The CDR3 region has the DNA TGTGCCAGCAGTTACTCGCCGGCGCAAGGGGAAAAACTGTTTTTT.

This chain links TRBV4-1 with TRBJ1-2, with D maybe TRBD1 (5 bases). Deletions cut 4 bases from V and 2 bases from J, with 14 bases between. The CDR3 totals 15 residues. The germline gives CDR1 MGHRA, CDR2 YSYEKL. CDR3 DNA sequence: TGCGCCAGCAGCCCACCCTGGCAGGGCAACTATGGCTACACCTTC. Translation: CASSPPWQGNYGYTF.

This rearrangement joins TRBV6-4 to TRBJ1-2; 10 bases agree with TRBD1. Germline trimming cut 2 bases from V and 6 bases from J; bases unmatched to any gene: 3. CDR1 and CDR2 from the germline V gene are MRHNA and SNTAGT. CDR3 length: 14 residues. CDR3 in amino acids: CASSDTGTGDGYTF. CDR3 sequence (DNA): TGTGCCAGCAGTGACACCGGGACAGGGGATGGCTACACCTTC.

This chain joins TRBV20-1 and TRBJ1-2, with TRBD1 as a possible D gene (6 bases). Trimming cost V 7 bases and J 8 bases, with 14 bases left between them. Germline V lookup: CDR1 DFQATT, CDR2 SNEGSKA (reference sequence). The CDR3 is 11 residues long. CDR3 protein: CSVPGQLGYTF. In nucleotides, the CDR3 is TGCAGTGTACCGGGACAACTGGGCTACACCTTC.

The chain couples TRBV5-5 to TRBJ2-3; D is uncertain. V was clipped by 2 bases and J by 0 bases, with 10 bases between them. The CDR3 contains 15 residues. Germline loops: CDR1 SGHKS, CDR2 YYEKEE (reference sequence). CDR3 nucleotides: TGTGCCAGCAGCTTTGATGTATGGAGCACAGATACGCAGTATTTT. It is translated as CASSFDVWSTDTQYF.

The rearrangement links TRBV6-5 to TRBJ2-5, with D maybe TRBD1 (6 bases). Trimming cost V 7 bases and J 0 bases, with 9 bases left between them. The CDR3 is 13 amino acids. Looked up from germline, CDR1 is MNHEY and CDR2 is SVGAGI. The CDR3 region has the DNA TGTGCCAGCAATAGACAGGACCAAGAGACCCAGTACTTC. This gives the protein CASNRQDQETQYF.

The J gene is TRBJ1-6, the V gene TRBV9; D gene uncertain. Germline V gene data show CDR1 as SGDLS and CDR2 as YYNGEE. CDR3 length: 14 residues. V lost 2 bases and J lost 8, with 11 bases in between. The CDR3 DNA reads TGTGCCAGCAGCGTCTCTAGCTCTTATTCACCCCTCCACTTT. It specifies CASSVSSSYSPLHF. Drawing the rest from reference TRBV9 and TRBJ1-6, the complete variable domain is DSGVTQTPKHLITATGQRVTLRCSPRSGDLSVYWYQQSLDQGLQFLIQYYNGEERAKGNILERFSAQQFPDLHSELNLSSLELGDSALYFCASSVSSSYSPLHFGNGTRLTVT.

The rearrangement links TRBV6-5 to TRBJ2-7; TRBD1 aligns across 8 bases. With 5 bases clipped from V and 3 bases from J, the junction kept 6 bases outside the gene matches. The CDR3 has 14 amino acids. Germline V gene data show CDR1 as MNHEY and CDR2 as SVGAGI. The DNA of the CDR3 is TGTGCCAGCAGTCTTTTGACAGGGGACTACGAGCAGTACTTC. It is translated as CASSLLTGDYEQYF.

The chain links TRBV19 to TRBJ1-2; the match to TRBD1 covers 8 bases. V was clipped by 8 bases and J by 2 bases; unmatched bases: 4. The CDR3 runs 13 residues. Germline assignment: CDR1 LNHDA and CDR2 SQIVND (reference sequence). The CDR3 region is CASGDRINYGYTF. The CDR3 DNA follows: TGTGCCAGTGGGGACAGGATAAACTATGGCTACACCTTC.

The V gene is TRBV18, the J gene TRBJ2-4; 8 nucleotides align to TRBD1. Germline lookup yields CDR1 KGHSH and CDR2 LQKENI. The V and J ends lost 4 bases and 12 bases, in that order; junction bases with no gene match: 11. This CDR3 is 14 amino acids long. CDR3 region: CASSRSPGQEPQYF. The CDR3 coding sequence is TGTGCCAGCTCACGGTCCCCGGGACAGGAACCTCAGTACTTC.

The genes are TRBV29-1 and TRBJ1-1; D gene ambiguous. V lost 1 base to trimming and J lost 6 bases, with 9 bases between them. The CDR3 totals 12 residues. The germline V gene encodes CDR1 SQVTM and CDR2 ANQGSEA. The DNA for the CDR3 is TGCAGCGTTGAAGTAAGTGGGCCTGAAGCTTTCTTT. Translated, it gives CSVEVSGPEAFF.

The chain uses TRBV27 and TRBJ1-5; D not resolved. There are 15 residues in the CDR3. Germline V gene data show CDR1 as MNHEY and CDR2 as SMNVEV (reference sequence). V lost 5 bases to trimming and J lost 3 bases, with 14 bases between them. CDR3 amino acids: CASSQTGKVNQPQHF. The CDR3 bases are TGTGCCAGCAGTCAAACCGGGAAAGTCAATCAGCCCCAGCATTTT.

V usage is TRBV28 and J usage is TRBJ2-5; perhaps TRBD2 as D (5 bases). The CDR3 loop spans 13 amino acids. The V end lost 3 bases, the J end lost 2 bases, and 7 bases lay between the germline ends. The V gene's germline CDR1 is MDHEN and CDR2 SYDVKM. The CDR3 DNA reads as TGTGCCAGCAGTTTCGGACTGCAAGAGACCCAGTACTTC. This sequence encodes CASSFGLQETQYF.

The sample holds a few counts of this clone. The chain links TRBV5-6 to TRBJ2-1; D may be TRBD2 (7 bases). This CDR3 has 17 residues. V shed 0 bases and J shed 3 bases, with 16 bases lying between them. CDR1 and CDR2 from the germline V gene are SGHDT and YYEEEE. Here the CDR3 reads CASSLAPGGNIYNEQFF. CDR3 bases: TGTGCCAGCAGCTTGGCCCCGGGGGGCAATATCTACAATGAGCAGTTCTTC.

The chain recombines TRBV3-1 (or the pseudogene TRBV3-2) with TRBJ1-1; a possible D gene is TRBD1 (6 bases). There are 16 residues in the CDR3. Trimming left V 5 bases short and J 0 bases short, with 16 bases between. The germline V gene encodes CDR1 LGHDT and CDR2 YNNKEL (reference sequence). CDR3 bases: TGTGCCAGCAGCGATACCAGAGGGGGAATGAACACTGAAGCTTTCTTT. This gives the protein CASSDTRGGMNTEAFF.

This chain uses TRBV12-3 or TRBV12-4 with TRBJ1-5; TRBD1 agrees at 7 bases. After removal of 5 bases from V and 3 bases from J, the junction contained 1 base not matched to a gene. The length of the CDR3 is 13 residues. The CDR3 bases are TGTGCCAGCAGTGACAGGGTCAATCAGCCCCAGCATTTT. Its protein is CASSDRVNQPQHF.

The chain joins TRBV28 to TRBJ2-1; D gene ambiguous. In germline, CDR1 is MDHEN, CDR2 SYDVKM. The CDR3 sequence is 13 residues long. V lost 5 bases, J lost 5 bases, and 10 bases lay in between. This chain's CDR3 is CASSPHLDNEQFF. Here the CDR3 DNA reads TGTGCCAGCAGTCCCCACCTGGACAATGAGCAGTTCTTC. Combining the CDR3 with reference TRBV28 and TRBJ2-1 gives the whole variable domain DVKVTQSSRYLVKRTGEKVFLECVQDMDHENMFWYRQDPGLGLRLIYFSYDVKMKEKGDIPEGYSVSREKKERFSLILESASTNQTSMYLCASSPHLDNEQFFGPGTRLTVL.

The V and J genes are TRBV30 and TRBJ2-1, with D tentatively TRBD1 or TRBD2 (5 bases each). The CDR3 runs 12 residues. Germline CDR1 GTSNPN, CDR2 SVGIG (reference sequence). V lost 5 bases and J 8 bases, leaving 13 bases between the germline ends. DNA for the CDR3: TGTGCCTGGGCGAGGGGTAGCGATGAGCAGTTCTTC. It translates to CAWARGSDEQFF.

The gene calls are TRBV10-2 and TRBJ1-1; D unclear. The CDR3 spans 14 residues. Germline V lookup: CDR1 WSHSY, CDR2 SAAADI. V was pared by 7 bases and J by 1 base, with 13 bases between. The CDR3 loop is CASNRNTRNTEAFF. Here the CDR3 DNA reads TGCGCCAGCAATCGGAACACCCGGAACACTGAAGCTTTCTTT.

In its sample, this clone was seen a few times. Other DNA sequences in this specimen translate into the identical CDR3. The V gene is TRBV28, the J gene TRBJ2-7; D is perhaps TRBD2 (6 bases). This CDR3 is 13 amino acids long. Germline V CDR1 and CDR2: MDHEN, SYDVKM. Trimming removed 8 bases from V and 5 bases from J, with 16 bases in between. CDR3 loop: CASGGVGSHEQYF. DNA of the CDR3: TGTGCCAGCGGAGGGGTGGGTTCCCACGAGCAGTACTTC.

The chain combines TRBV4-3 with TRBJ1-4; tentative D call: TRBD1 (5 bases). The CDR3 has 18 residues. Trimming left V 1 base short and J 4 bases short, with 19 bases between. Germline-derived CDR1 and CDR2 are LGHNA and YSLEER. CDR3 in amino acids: CASSQVKDQGFLNEKLFF. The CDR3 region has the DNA TGCGCCAGCAGCCAAGTAAAAGACCAGGGCTTCCTTAATGAAAAACTGTTTTTT.

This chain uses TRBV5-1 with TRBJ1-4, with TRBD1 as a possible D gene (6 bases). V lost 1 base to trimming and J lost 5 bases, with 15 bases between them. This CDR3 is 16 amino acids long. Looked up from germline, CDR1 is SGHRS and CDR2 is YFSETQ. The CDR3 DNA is TGCGCCAGCAGCTTGCATATAGGGGGAAAAAATGAAAAACTGTTTTTT. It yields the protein CASSLHIGGKNEKLFF.

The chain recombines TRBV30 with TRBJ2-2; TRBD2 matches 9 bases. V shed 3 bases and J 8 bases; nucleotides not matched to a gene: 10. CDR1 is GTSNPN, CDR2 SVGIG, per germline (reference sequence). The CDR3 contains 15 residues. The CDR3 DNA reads TGTGCCTGGAGCCCTGGGACTAGCAAGGGGGGGGAGCTGTTTTTT. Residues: CAWSPGTSKGGELFF.

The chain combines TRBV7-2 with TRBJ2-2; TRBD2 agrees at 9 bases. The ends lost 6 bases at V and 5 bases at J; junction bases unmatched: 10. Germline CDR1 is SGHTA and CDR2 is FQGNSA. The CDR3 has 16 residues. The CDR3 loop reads CASSSAGGRGTGELFF. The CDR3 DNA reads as TGTGCCAGCAGTTCGGCGGGAGGGAGGGGGACCGGGGAGCTGTTTTTT.

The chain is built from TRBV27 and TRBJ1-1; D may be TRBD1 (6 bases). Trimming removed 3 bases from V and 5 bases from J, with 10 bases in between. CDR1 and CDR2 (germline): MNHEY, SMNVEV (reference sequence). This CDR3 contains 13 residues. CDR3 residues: CASSLGGGTEAFF. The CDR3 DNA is TGTGCCAGCAGTTTGGGGGGCGGGACTGAAGCTTTCTTT.